A single sample is the source of the 6 T cell receptor beta chains below, sequenced in a study of memory CD4+ T cells and cytomegalovirus serostatus. Measured with immunoSEQ multiplex PCR; TCRdb has only the in-frame clones, and not every one. The sample yields about 82,000 clones, approximately 80% seen once. Single viable CD3+CD4+CD8-CD45RO+ cells were sorted as the memory CD4+ T cells. Sequenced: memory CD4+ T cells from blood. Source of these receptors: an adult in good health and CMV-seronegative.

This chain uses TRBV9 with TRBJ1-2, with TRBD1 as a possible D gene (6 bases). This CDR3 is 16 amino acids long. Germline V CDR1 and CDR2: SGDLS, YYNGEE. V lost 4 bases and J 0 bases, leaving 16 bases between the germline ends. The chain's CDR3 is CASSSGQRFSNYGYTF. CDR3 in DNA: TGTGCCAGCAGCTCCGGACAGCGTTTTTCTAACTATGGCTACACCTTC.

This chain connects TRBV7-8 to TRBJ1-5, with TRBD1 as a possible D gene (6 bases). The CDR3 consists of 14 residues. V lost 8 bases to trimming and J lost 2 bases, with 13 bases between them. Germline lookup yields CDR1 SGHVS and CDR2 FQNEAQ. Here the CDR3 DNA reads TGTGCCAGCGCCGCGAACAGGGGCAATCAGCCCCAGCATTTT. Translated, it gives CASAANRGNQPQHF. The full variable domain, completed using reference TRBV7-8 and TRBJ1-5, is GAGVSQSPRYKVAKRGQDVALRCDPISGHVSLFWYQQALGQGPEFLTYFQNEAQLDKSGLPSDRFFAERPEGSVSTLKIQRTQQEDSAVYLCASAANRGNQPQHFGDGTRLSIL.

The chain recombines TRBV27 with TRBJ2-3; possibly TRBD2 for D (7 bases). Germline assignment: CDR1 MNHEY and CDR2 SMNVEV (reference sequence). The CDR3 loop spans 18 amino acids. Trimming removed 1 base from V and 4 bases from J, with 21 bases in between. CDR3: CASSLYGRGGAISDTQYF. In DNA, the CDR3 is TGTGCCAGCAGTTTATACGGTAGGGGGGGGGCAATCTCAGATACGCAGTATTTT.

In DNA, the CDR3 is TGTGCCAGCAGGGGCGGGCCAAGCTCCTACAATGAGCAGTTCTTC. It codes for CASRGGPSSYNEQFF. The chain recombines TRBV11-1 with TRBJ2-1; D is possibly TRBD2 (5 bases). Germline V CDR1 and CDR2: SGHAT, FQDESV (reference sequence). V lost 6 bases and J 0 bases, leaving 12 bases between the germline ends. This CDR3 contains 15 residues.

This chain joins TRBV7-3 and TRBJ2-2, with 9 bases fitting TRBD2. This CDR3 spans 17 amino acids. Germline values: CDR1 SGHTA, CDR2 FQGTGA. Trimming cost V 5 bases and J 4 bases; bases outside gene matches: 11. The CDR3 DNA sequence: TGTGCCAGCAGCCTGATGGCGGGGGGGCCCGGCACCGGGGAGCTGTTTTTT. Translated, it gives CASSLMAGGPGTGELFF.

The V gene is TRBV4-1, the J gene TRBJ2-7; D not resolved. The CDR3 consists of 13 residues. Trimming removed 6 bases at V and 3 bases at J, with 12 bases between. Germline CDR1 is MGHRA and CDR2 is YSYEKL. The CDR3 coding sequence is TGCGCCAGCAGTGCCCCGCGGATCTACGAGCAGTACTTC. It specifies CASSAPRIYEQYF.